This T cell receptor (beta chain) was found in a study of prognosis after radiotherapy for stage I lung cancer. Points from the study as a whole: Patients who went on to get distant metastases had lower Shannon entropy after stereotactic body radiation therapy.

CDR3 length equals 13 residues. Germline CDR1 reads SGHVS; CDR2 reads FNYEAQ. Template was genomic DNA; TCR beta CDR3 amplified in two multiplex PCR rounds. Primers specific to each TRBV and TRBJ gene were used in first-round PCR. TCRdb reanalysed the multiplex PCR reads using MiXCR and keeps one entry per CDR3 protein. The table shows about 17,000 distinct CDR3 sequences, with over 15% occurring only once. Notes on this clonotype: The antigen is not known. A read error may account for a junction end that differs from germline.

The source of this sequence is a donor at least 50 years old with non-small cell lung cancer. The rearrangement joins TRBV7-6 to TRBJ2-5; D is uncertain. The sample was PBMCs, taken before or after stereotactic body radiation therapy (not recorded which). The CDR3 DNA reads as TGTGCCAGCAGCTTAGCTACTCAAGGGACCCAGTACTTC. It translates to CASSLATQGTQYF.